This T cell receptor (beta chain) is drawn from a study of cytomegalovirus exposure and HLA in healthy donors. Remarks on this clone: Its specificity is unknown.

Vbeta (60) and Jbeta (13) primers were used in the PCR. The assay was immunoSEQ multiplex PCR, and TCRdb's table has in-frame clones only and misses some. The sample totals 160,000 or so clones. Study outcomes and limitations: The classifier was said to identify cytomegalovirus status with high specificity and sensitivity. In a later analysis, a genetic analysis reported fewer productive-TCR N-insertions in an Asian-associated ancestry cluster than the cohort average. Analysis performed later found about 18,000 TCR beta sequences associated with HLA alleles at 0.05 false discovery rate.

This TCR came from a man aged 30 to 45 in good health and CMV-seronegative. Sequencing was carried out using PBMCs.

CDR3 loop: CASTRDSYNEQFF. CDR3 in DNA: TGCGCCAGCACTCGGGACTCCTACAATGAGCAGTTCTTC. The V and J genes are TRBV5-1 and TRBJ2-1; D perhaps matches TRBD2 (5 bases). This CDR3 has 13 residues. Trimming took off 6 bases at V and 0 bases at J, with 7 bases between the two ends. Germline loops: CDR1 SGHRS, CDR2 YFSETQ.